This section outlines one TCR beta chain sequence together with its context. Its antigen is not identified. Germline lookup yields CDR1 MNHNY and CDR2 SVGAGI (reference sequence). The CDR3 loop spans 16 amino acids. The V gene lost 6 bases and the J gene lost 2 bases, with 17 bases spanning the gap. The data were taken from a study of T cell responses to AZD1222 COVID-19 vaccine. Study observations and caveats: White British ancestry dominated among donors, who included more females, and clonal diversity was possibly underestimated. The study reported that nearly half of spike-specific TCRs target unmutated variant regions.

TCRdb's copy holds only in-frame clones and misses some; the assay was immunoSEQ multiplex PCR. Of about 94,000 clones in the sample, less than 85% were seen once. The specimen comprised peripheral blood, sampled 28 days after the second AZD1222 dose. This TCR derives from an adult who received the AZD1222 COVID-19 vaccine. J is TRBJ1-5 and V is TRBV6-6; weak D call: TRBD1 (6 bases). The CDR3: CASRSPGVGGNQPQHF. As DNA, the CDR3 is TGTGCCAGCAGGTCACCAGGGGTAGGAGGCAATCAGCCCCAGCATTTT.